Presented here are 13 T cell receptor beta chains from one specimen sequenced in a study of blood T cell repertoires in COVID-19. Profiling relied on immunoSEQ multiplex PCR, and the TCRdb table lists in-frame clones only, not all of them. The sample shows about 250,000 clones, approximately 80% of them seen only once. Input material: peripheral blood. The receptors originated from an older man with acute or convalescent COVID-19.

The gene calls are TRBV19 and TRBJ1-5; 7 nucleotides match TRBD1. V lost 4 bases and J lost 4; bases outside the gene matches: 7. Germline values: CDR1 LNHDA, CDR2 SQIVND (reference sequence). The CDR3 length is 15 residues. The CDR3 here is CASSNSAGGNQPQHF. For the CDR3, the DNA is TGTGCCAGTAGTAATTCGGCAGGGGGGAATCAGCCCCAGCATTTT.

The rearrangement uses TRBV11-3 and TRBJ2-3, with a possible D match to TRBD2 (6 bases). Germline V gene data show CDR1 as SGHNT and CDR2 as YENEEA. Trimming took off 5 bases at V and 1 base at J, with 10 bases between the two ends. The CDR3 has 14 amino acids. The CDR3 loop reads CASSPREGTDTQYF. CDR3 in DNA: TGTGCCAGCAGCCCGAGGGAGGGCACAGATACGCAGTATTTT.

The chain combines TRBV6-6 with TRBJ1-1; no clear D gene. The ends were cut back, 2 bases at V and 8 bases at J, with 9 bases in the middle. The length of the CDR3 is 12 residues. The germline V gene has CDR1 MNHNY and CDR2 SVGAGI (reference sequence). The CDR3, as DNA: TGTGCCAGCAGTTACCTTCGAGAAGAAGCTTTCTTT. Protein product: CASSYLREEAFF.

The gene calls are TRBV6-6 and TRBJ1-2; a weak D match, TRBD1 (6 bases). CDR1 MNHNY and CDR2 SVGAGI come from the germline V gene (reference sequence). V gave up 8 bases and J gave up 2 bases, with 12 bases separating them. This CDR3 region has 13 residues. The CDR3: CASGTQGNYGYTF. CDR3 nucleotide sequence: TGTGCCAGCGGGACCCAGGGGAACTATGGCTACACCTTC.

This clone appeared a few times. The gene calls are TRBV5-1 and TRBJ2-3; D is possibly TRBD2 (5 bases). V lost 5 bases and J lost 0, with 13 bases in between. The CDR3 loop spans 15 amino acids. Germline V gene data show CDR1 as SGHRS and CDR2 as YFSETQ. CDR3 protein: CASRKEPGSTDTQYF. Here the CDR3 DNA reads TGCGCCAGCAGAAAAGAGCCGGGAAGCACAGATACGCAGTATTTT.

This chain links TRBV11-3 with TRBJ1-1; a possible D gene is TRBD1 (5 bases). Trimming stripped 2 bases from V and 7 bases from J, with 8 bases between. The CDR3 extends over 12 amino acids. CDR1 and CDR2 (germline): SGHNT, YENEEA. The CDR3 DNA sequence: TGTGCCAGCAGCTTACAGGGAGGTGAAGCTTTCTTT. Encoded protein: CASSLQGGEAFF.

This chain uses TRBV24-1 with TRBJ2-2; the match to TRBD2 covers 7 bases. The CDR3 is 15 amino acids. The V segment lost 5 bases and the J segment 0 bases; nucleotides outside the gene matches: 2. CDR1 and CDR2 (germline): KGHDR, SFDVKD. The CDR3: CATSGRGSNTGELFF. CDR3 DNA: TGTGCCACCAGTGGGCGGGGGTCGAACACCGGGGAGCTGTTTTTT.

The gene calls are TRBV11-2 and TRBJ2-2; 10 nucleotides match TRBD1. This CDR3 spans 14 amino acids. CDR1 is SGHAT and CDR2 is FQNNGV in the germline V gene. V was clipped by 6 bases and J by 4 bases; unmatched bases: 2. The CDR3 coding sequence is TGTGCCAGCAGTCGGACAGGGGGCACCGGGGAGCTGTTTTTT. It codes for CASSRTGGTGELFF.

The chain links TRBV6-5 to TRBJ2-2, with 7 positions matching TRBD1. J was trimmed by 3 bases and V by 6 bases; bases with no gene match: 7. CDR3 size: 15 residues. The germline gives CDR1 MNHEY, CDR2 SVGAGI. CDR3 in DNA: TGTGCCAGCAGCCGGGGACAGAAATACACCGGGGAGCTGTTTTTT. Residues: CASSRGQKYTGELFF.

The V gene is TRBV28, the J gene TRBJ1-5; perhaps TRBD1 as D (6 bases). The CDR3 length is 14 residues. Trimming took 1 base from V and 2 from J, leaving 6 bases between them. Germline V lookup: CDR1 MDHEN, CDR2 SYDVKM. CDR3 loop: CASSLYRGNQPQHF. In DNA, the CDR3 is TGTGCCAGCAGTTTATACAGGGGCAATCAGCCCCAGCATTTT.

The rearrangement joins TRBV5-8 to TRBJ2-7, with D hard to call. Trimming stripped 2 bases from V and 5 bases from J, with 5 bases between. The CDR3 is made up of 11 amino acids. Germline V gives CDR1 SGHTS, CDR2 YDEGEE. The CDR3 DNA is TGTGCCAGCAGCTTTAGAAACGAGCAGTACTTC. Translation gives CASSFRNEQYF.

The rearrangement joins TRBV6-6 to TRBJ1-2, with TRBD1 matching over 8 bases. Germline trimming cut 2 bases from V and 3 bases from J; bases unmatched to any gene: 2. CDR3 length equals 14 residues. The germline V gene has CDR1 MNHNY and CDR2 SVGAGI (reference sequence). The CDR3: CASSYTGGDYGYTF. The CDR3 DNA reads as TGTGCCAGCAGTTACACAGGGGGAGACTATGGCTACACCTTC.

This clone was observed a handful of times. V usage is TRBV12-3 or TRBV12-4 and J usage is TRBJ1-2; no clear D. CDR3 length: 12 residues. V lost 1 base, J lost 8 bases, and 8 bases lay in between. Here the CDR3 DNA reads TGTGCCAGCAGTTTAGGCGGGATCGGCTACACCTTC. Protein: CASSLGGIGYTF.